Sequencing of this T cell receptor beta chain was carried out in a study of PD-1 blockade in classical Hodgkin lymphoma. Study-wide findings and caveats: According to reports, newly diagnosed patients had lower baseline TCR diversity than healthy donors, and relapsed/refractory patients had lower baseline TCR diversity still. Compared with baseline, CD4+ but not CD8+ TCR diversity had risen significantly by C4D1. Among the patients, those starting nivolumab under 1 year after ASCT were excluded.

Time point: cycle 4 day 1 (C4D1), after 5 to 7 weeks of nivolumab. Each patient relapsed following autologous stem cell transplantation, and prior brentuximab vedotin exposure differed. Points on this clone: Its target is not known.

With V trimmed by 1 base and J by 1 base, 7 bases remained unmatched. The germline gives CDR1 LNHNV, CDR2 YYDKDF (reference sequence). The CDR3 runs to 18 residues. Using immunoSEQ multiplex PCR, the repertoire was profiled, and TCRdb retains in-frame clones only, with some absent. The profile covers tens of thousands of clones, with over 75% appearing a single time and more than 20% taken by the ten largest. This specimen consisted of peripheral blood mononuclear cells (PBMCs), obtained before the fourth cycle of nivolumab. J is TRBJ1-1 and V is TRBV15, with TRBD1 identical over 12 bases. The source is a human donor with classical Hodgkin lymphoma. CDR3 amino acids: CATSRGTGTGGRNTEAFF. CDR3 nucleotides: TGTGCCACCAGCAGAGGGACCGGGACAGGGGGCCGGAACACTGAAGCTTTCTTT.